What follows are 15 T cell receptor beta chains derived from one specimen sequenced in a study of radiation and T cells in renal cell carcinoma. Time point here: blood 2 weeks post-SBRT. Treatment noted: 15 Gy SBRT to primary tumor, nephrectomy 4 weeks later. Assay: immunoSEQ multiplex PCR; the TCRdb copy retains only in-frame clones and omits some. The sample carries some 120,000 clones, around 89% recorded once. This specimen was blood, taken from a patient whose treatment included radiotherapy and nephrectomy. These receptors all stem from a woman aged 70-85 years with renal cell carcinoma.

The rearrangement joins TRBV28 to TRBJ1-5; 8 positions agree with TRBD1. The CDR3 contains 16 residues. V lost 6 bases to trimming and J lost 2 bases; unmatched junction nucleotides: 9. The germline V gene has CDR1 MDHEN and CDR2 SYDVKM. CDR3 loop: CASSLLRTGRNQPQHF. The CDR3 bases are TGTGCCAGCAGCCTACTCCGGACAGGGCGCAATCAGCCCCAGCATTTT.

The rearrangement uses TRBV6-1 and TRBJ2-5; D is uncertain. Germline V gives CDR1 MNHNS, CDR2 SASEGT. This CDR3 comprises 15 residues. The V and J ends lost 5 bases and 3 bases respectively, with 16 bases between them. CDR3 sequence (DNA): TGTGCCAGCAGTCTCCAAGTAAGACGAGAAGAGACCCAGTACTTC. Residues: CASSLQVRREETQYF.

V usage is TRBV19 and J usage is TRBJ2-7; weak D call: TRBD2 (7 bases). Trimming left V 4 bases short and J 2 bases short, with 15 bases between. The CDR3 is 15 amino acids. In germline, CDR1 is LNHDA, CDR2 SQIVND (reference sequence). The CDR3 spells CASSREGDPPYEQYF. Here the CDR3 DNA reads TGTGCCAGTAGTAGGGAGGGGGACCCCCCCTACGAGCAGTACTTC.

This clone has only one observation. The chain combines TRBV6-7 with TRBJ1-5; D possibly corresponds to TRBD1 (5 bases). TRBV6-7 is an open reading frame whose function is uncertain. This CDR3 has 15 amino acids. Trimming removed 5 bases at V and 9 bases at J, with 20 bases between. The DNA of the CDR3 is TGTGCCAGCAGTGAAACTAACAGGTCCCTGAGGCCCCAGCATTTT. Protein product: CASSETNRSLRPQHF.

This clone was seen just once. The rearrangement joins TRBV27 to TRBJ1-3; 11 bases map to TRBD1. Germline V lookup: CDR1 MNHEY, CDR2 SMNVEV (reference sequence). Trimming removed 5 bases from V and 0 bases from J; junction bases left unmatched: 3. This CDR3 has 16 amino acids. DNA of the CDR3: TGTGCCAGCAGTAGGACAGGGGGCCGCTCTGGAAACACCATATATTTT. It yields the protein CASSRTGGRSGNTIYF.

This chain uses TRBV5-1 with TRBJ1-5; the D gene is possibly TRBD1 (6 bases). The CDR3 sequence is 15 residues long. The V gene lost 3 bases and the J gene lost 4 bases, with 14 bases spanning the gap. In germline, CDR1 is SGHRS, CDR2 YFSETQ. The CDR3 DNA reads TGCGCCAGCAGCTCCGACGGGGGCGGGAATCAGCCCCAGCATTTT. This codes for CASSSDGGGNQPQHF.

About this clone: The same CDR3 also results from other DNA sequences found in this sample. The chain employs TRBV5-1 and TRBJ2-5; D call uncertain. The CDR3 extends over 14 amino acids. From germline, CDR1 is SGHRS and CDR2 YFSETQ. The V end was cut by 0 bases, the J end by 1 base, with 7 bases between. This chain's CDR3 is CASSLGSGQETQYF. The CDR3 DNA follows: TGCGCCAGCAGCTTGGGGTCGGGCCAAGAGACCCAGTACTTC.

The chain is built from TRBV23-1 and TRBJ2-5; D may be TRBD1 or TRBD2 (6 bases each). TRBV23-1 is noted as an ORF with a role that remains uncertain. CDR3 size: 15 residues. Between the trimmed V and J ends, which lost 3 bases and 4 bases, there was a span of 15 bases. The CDR3, as DNA: TGCGCCAGCAGTCATCCTAACGGGGGCAGAGAGACCCAGTACTTC. Its translation: CASSHPNGGRETQYF.

The gene calls are TRBV7-3 and TRBJ1-3, with no clear D. Trimming took off 5 bases at V and 4 bases at J, with 18 bases between the two ends. The CDR3 covers 16 residues. CDR1 is SGHTA and CDR2 is FQGTGA in the germline V gene. CDR3 loop: CASSPILAGSGNTIYF. Written as DNA, the CDR3 is TGTGCCAGCAGCCCGATTTTAGCGGGCTCCGGAAACACCATATATTTT.

This clone came up once. The chain carries TRBV9 and TRBJ1-2; D might be TRBD1 (5 bases). The CDR3 covers 14 residues. Per germline, CDR1 SGDLS and CDR2 YYNGEE. Trimming took 4 bases from V and 5 from J, leaving 15 bases between them. This CDR3 reads CASSPGTGEYGYTF. The CDR3 DNA is TGTGCCAGCAGCCCAGGGACGGGCGAATATGGCTACACCTTC.

This chain connects TRBV25-1 to TRBJ2-7; D possibly matches TRBD1 or TRBD2 (6 bases each). V lost 1 base, J lost 12 bases, and 19 bases lay in between. This CDR3 has 14 amino acids. CDR1 and CDR2 from the germline V gene are MGHDK and SYGVNS. The CDR3 region has the DNA TGTGCCAGCAGTGAATGGGGGGCCTCCCTGGGCCCGTACTTC. Its protein is CASSEWGASLGPYF.

This chain uses TRBV7-2 with TRBJ2-7; 13 bases agree with TRBD2. The germline V gene has CDR1 SGHTA and CDR2 FQGNSA. The junction had 11 bases not matched to a gene; V was cut back by 5 bases and J by 1 base. There are 18 residues in the CDR3. The CDR3 spells CASSPRGTSGVRSYEQYF. The CDR3, as DNA: TGTGCCAGCAGCCCCAGGGGGACTAGCGGGGTTAGATCCTACGAGCAGTACTTC.

CDR3 loop: CASSDPGGRLNGYTF. Written as DNA, the CDR3 is TGTGCCAGCAGCGACCCGGGGGGGCGTTTAAATGGCTACACCTTC. The chain combines TRBV6-1 with TRBJ1-2, with a tentative D call TRBD1 (6 bases). This CDR3 comprises 15 residues. The V end was cut by 6 bases, the J end by 6 bases, with 20 bases between. Germline V gene lookup returns CDR1 MNHNS and CDR2 SASEGT.

The genes are TRBV6-6 and TRBJ2-5; D is perhaps TRBD2 (6 bases). This CDR3 is built from 13 residues. V lost 6 bases and J lost 4, with 12 bases in between. Germline assignment: CDR1 MNHNY and CDR2 SVGAGI (reference sequence). The CDR3 sequence is CASSTTRGETQYF. The CDR3 nucleotides are TGTGCCAGCAGCACGACTAGGGGAGAGACCCAGTACTTC.

The chain combines TRBV4-3 with TRBJ1-1; D not resolved. The CDR3 consists of 13 residues. Trimming took 2 bases from V and 4 from J, leaving 8 bases between them. Germline loops: CDR1 LGHNA, CDR2 YSLEER. Written as DNA, the CDR3 is TGCGCCAGCAGCCAAATTAGCGGCACTGAAGCTTTCTTT. Encoded protein: CASSQISGTEAFF.